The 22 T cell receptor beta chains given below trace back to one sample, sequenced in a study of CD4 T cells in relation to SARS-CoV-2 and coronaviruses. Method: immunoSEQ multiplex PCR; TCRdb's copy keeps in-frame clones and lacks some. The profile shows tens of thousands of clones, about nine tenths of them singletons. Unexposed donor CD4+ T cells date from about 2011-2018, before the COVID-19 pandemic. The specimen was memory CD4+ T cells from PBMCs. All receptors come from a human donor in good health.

CDR3 nucleotides: TGTGCCAGCAGTCTCCCTATGGGGCGCCCCTACAATGAGCAGTTCTTC. Translation gives CASSLPMGRPYNEQFF. The chain employs TRBV28 and TRBJ2-1, with D tentatively TRBD1 (5 bases). This CDR3 is built from 16 residues. Trimming removed 5 bases at V and 2 bases at J, with 16 bases between. Germline lookup yields CDR1 MDHEN and CDR2 SYDVKM.

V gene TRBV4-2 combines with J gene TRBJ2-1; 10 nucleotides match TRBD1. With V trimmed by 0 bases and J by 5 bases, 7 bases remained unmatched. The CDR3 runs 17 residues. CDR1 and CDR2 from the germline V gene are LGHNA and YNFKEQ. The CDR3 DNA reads TGTGCCAGCAGCCAAGAATTGTCGGGACAGGGGAACAATGAGCAGTTCTTC. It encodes CASSQELSGQGNNEQFF.

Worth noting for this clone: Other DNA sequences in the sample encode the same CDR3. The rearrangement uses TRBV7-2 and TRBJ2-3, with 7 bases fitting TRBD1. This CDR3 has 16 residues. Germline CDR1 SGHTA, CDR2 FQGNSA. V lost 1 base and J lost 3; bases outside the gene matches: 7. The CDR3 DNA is TGTGCCAGCAGCTTAGTGGACAGGCTGAGTACAGATACGCAGTATTTT. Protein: CASSLVDRLSTDTQYF.

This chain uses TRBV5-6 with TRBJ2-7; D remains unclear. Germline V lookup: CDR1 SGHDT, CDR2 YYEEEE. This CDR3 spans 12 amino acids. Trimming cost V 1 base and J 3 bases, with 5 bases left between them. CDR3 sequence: CASSLSNYEQYF. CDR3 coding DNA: TGTGCCAGCAGCTTGTCAAACTACGAGCAGTACTTC. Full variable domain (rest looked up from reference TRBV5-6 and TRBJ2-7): DAGVTQSPTHLIKTRGQQVTLRCSPKSGHDTVSWYQQALGQGPQFIFQYYEEEERQRGNFPDRFSGHQFPNYSSELNVNALLLGDSALYLCASSLSNYEQYFGPGTRLTVT.

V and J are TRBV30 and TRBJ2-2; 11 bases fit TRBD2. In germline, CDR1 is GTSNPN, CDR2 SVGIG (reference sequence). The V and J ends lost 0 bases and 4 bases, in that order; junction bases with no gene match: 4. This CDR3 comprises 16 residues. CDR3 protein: CAWSVLGTSGTGELFF. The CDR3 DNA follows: TGTGCCTGGAGTGTACTCGGGACTAGCGGCACCGGGGAGCTGTTTTTT. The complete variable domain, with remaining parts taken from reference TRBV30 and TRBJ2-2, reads SQTIHQWPATLVQPVGSPLSLECTVEGTSNPNLYWYRQAAGRGLQLLFYSVGIGQISSEVPQNLSASRPQDRQFILSSKKLLLSDSGFYLCAWSVLGTSGTGELFFGEGSRLTVL.

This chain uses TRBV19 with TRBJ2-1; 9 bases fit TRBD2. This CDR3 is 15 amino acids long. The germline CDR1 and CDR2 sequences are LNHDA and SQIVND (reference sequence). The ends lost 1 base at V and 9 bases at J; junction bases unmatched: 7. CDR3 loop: CASSIVLAGASEQFF. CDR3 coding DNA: TGTGCCAGTAGTATAGTGTTAGCGGGAGCAAGTGAGCAGTTCTTC.

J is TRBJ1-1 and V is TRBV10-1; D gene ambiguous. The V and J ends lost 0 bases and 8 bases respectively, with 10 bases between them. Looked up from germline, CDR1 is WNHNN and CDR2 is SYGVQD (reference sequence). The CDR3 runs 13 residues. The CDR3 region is CASSESRQLEAFF. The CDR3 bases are TGCGCCAGCAGTGAGTCTAGGCAGCTAGAAGCTTTCTTT.

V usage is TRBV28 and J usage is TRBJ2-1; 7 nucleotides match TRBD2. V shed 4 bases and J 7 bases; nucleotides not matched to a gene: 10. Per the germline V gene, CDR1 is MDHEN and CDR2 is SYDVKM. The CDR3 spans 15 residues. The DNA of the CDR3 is TGTGCCAGCAGTTACTACCTTTCGGGAGGTAATGAGCAGTTCTTC. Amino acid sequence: CASSYYLSGGNEQFF.

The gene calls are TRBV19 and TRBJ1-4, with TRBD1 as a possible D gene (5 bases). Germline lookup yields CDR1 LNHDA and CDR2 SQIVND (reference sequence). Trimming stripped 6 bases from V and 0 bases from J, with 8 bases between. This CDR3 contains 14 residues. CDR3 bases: TGTGCCAGTAGGGAGACAGCAACTAATGAAAAACTGTTTTTT. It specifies CASRETATNEKLFF.

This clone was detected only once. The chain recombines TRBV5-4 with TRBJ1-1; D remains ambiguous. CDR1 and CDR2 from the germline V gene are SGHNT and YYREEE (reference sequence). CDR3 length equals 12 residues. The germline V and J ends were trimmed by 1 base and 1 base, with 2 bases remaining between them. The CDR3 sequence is CASSLTNTEAFF. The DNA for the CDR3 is TGTGCCAGCAGCTTGACGAACACTGAAGCTTTCTTT.

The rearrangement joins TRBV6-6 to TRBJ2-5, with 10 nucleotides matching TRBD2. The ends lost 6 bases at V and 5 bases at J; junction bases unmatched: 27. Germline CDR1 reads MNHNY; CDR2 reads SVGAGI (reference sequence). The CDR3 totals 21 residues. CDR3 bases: TGTGCCAGCAGCCCCCGGGGCCTGGGCTTCGGGCTAGCGGGAGTTAGGGAGACCCAGTACTTC. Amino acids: CASSPRGLGFGLAGVRETQYF.

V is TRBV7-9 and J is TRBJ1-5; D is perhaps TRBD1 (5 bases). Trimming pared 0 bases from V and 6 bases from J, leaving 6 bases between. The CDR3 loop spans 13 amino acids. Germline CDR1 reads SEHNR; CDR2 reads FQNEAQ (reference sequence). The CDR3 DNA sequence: TGTGCCAGCAGCTTAGCGGGGACTCAGCCCCAGCATTTT. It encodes CASSLAGTQPQHF.

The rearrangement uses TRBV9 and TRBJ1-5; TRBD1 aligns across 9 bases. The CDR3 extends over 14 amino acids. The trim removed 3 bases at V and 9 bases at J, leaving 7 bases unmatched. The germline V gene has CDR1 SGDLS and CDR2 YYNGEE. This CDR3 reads CASSARGQGGPQHF. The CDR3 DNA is TGTGCCAGCAGCGCGCGGGGACAGGGTGGGCCCCAGCATTTT.

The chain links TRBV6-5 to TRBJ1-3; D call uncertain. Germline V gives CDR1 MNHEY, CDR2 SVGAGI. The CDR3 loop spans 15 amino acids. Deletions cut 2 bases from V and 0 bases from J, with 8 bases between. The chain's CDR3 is CASSYGQSSGNTIYF. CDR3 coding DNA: TGTGCCAGCAGTTACGGTCAATCCTCTGGAAACACCATATATTTT.

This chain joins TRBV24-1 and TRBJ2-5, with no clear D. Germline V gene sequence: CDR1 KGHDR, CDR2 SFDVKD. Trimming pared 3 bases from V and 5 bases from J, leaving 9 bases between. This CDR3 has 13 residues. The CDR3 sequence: CATSDGRRETQYF. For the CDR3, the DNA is TGTGCCACCAGTGATGGTAGAAGGGAGACCCAGTACTTC.

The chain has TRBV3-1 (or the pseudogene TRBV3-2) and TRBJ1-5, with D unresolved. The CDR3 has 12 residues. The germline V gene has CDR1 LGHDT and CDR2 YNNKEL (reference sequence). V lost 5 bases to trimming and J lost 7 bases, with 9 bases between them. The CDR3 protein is CASSAPLQPQHF. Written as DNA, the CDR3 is TGTGCCAGCAGCGCTCCGCTCCAGCCCCAGCATTTT.

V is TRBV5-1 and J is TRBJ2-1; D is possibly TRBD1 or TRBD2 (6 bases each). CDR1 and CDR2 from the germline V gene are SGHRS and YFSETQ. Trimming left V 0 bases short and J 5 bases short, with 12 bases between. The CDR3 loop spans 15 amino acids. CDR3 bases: TGCGCCAGCAGCTTGGTGGGGGGCCGAGACAATGAGCAGTTCTTC. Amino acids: CASSLVGGRDNEQFF.

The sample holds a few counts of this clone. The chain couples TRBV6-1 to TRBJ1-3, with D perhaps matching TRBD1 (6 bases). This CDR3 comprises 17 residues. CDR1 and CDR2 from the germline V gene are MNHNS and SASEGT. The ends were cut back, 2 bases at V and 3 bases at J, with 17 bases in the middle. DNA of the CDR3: TGTGCCAGCAGTGAAACGGTAGGGGGAGGATATGGAAACACCATATATTTT. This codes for CASSETVGGGYGNTIYF.

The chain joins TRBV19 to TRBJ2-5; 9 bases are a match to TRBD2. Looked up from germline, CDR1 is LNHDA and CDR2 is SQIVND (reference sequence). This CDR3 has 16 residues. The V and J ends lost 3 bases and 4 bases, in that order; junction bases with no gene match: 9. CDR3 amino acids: CASSIGAGGRRETQYF. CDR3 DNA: TGTGCCAGTAGTATTGGGGCGGGGGGGCGACGAGAGACCCAGTACTTC.

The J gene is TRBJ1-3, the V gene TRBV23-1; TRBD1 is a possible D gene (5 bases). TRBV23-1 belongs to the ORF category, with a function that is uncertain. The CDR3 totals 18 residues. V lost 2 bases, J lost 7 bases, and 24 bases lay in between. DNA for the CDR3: TGCGCCAGCAGTCAACAGATCAGGGCCCGAGCTGGAAAGAACACCATATATTTT. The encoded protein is CASSQQIRARAGKNTIYF.

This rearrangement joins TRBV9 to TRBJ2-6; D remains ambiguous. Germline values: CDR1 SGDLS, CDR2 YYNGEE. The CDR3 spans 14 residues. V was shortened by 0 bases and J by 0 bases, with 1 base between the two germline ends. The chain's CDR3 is CASSVDSGANVLTF. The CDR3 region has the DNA TGTGCCAGCAGCGTAGACTCTGGGGCCAACGTCCTGACTTTC. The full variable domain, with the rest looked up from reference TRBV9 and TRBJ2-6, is DSGVTQTPKHLITATGQRVTLRCSPRSGDLSVYWYQQSLDQGLQFLIQYYNGEERAKGNILERFSAQQFPDLHSELNLSSLELGDSALYFCASSVDSGANVLTFGAGSRLTVL.

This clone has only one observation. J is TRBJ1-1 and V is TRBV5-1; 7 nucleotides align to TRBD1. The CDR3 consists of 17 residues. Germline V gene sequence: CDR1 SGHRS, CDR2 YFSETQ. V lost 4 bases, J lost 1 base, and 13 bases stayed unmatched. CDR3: CASSRALTGTANTEAFF. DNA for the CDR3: TGCGCCAGCAGCAGGGCCCTCACCGGGACAGCGAACACTGAAGCTTTCTTT.